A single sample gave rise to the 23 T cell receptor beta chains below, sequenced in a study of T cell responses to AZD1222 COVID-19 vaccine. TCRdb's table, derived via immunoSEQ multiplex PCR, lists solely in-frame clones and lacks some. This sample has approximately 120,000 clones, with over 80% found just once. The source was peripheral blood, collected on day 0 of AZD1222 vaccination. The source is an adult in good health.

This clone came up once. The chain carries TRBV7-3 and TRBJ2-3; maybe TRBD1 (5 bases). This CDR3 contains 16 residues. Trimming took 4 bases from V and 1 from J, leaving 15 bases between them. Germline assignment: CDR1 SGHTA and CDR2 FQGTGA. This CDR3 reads CASSSATGLRTDTQYF. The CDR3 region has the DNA TGTGCCAGCAGCTCGGCCACAGGTCTACGCACAGATACGCAGTATTTT.

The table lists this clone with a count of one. The CDR3 DNA follows: TGTGCCAGCAGGCTAGCCCAAGATGGCTACACCTTC. Encoded protein: CASRLAQDGYTF. The chain links TRBV11-3 to TRBJ1-2; D remains ambiguous. The CDR3 covers 12 residues. V was pared by 6 bases and J by 6 bases, with 11 bases between. CDR1 and CDR2 from the germline V gene are SGHNT and YENEEA.

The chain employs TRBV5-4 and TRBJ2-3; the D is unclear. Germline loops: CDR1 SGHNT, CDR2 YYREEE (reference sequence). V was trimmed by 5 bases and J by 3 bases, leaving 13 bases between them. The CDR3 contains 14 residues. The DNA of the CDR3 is TGTGCCAGCAGTCTTTTTTCCGAGACAGATACGCAGTATTTT. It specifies CASSLFSETDTQYF.

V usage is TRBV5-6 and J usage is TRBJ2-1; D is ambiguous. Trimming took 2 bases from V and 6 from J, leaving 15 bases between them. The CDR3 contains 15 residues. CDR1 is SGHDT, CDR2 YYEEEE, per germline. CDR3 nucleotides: TGTGCCAGCAGCTTCTGGGCGGTCCTGGTCAATGAGCAGTTCTTC. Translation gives CASSFWAVLVNEQFF.

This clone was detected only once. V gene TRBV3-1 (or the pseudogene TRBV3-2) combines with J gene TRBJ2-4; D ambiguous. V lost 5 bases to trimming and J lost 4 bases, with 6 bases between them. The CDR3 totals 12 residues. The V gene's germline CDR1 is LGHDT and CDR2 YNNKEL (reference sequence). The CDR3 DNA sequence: TGTGCCAGCAGCGCAAGTAAAAACATTCAGTACTTC. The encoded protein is CASSASKNIQYF.

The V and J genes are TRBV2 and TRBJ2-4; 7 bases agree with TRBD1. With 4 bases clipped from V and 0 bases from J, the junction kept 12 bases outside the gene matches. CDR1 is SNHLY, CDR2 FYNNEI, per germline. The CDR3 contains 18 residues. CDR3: CASSGYRDSPLAKNIQYF. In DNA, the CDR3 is TGTGCCAGCAGTGGGTACCGGGACAGTCCTTTAGCCAAAAACATTCAGTACTTC.

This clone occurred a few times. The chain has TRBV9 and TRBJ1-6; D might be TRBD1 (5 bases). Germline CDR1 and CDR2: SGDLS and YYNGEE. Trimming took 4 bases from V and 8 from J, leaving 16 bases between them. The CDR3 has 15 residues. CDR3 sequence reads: CASSLLGDLDSPLHF. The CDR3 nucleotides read TGTGCCAGCAGCCTGTTGGGGGATTTGGATTCACCCCTCCACTTT.

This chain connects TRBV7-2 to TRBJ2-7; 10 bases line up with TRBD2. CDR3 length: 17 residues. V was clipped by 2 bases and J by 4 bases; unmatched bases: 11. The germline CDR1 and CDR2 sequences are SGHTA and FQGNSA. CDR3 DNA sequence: TGTGCCAGCAGCTTATCGAGGAGCGGGAGGGCTTCGTACGAGCAGTACTTC. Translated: CASSLSRSGRASYEQYF.

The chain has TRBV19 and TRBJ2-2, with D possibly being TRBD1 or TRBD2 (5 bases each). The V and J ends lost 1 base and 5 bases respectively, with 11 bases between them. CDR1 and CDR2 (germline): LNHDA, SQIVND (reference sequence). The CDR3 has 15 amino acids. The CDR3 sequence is CASSIVGTDTGELFF. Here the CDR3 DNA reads TGTGCCAGTAGTATAGTAGGGACCGATACCGGGGAGCTGTTTTTT.

The CDR3 bases are TGTGCCATCAGAGCGGGAGGGCGTAACACCGGGGAGCTGTTTTTT. Protein product: CAIRAGGRNTGELFF. The chain combines TRBV10-3 with TRBJ2-2; 10 positions match TRBD2. V trimming: 6 bases; J trimming: 2 bases; junction bases outside the gene matches: 3. The CDR3 has 15 residues. Germline CDR1 reads ENHRY; CDR2 reads SYGVKD.

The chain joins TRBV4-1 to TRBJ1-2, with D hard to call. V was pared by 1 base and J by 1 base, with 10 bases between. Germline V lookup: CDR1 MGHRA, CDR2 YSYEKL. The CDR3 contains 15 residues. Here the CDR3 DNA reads TGCGCCAGCAGCCAAGGGGTATCCATTAACTATGGCTACACCTTC. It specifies CASSQGVSINYGYTF.

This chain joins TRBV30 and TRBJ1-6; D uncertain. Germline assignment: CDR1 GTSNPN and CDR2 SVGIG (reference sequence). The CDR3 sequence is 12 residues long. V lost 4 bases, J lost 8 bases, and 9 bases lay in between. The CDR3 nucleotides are TGTGCCTGGATTGCGGGAGATTCACCCCTCCACTTT. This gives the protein CAWIAGDSPLHF.

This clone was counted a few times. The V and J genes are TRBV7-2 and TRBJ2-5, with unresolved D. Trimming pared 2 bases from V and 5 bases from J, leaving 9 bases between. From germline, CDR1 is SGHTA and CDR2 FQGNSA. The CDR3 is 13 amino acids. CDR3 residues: CASSLMGSETQYF. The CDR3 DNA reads TGTGCCAGCAGCTTAATGGGCTCGGAGACCCAGTACTTC.

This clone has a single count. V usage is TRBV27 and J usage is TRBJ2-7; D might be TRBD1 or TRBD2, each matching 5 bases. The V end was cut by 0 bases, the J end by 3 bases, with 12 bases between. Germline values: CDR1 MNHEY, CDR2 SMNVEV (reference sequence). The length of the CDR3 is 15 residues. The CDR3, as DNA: TGTGCCAGCAGTTTATCGGCCGGGACCTTCTACGAGCAGTACTTC. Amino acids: CASSLSAGTFYEQYF.

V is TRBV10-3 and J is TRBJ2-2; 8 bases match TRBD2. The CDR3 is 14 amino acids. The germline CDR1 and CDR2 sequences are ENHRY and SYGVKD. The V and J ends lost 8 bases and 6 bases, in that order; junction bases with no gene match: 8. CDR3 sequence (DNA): TGTGCCATCCGAGCGGGAGCTATGGCCGGGGAGCTGTTTTTT. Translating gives CAIRAGAMAGELFF.

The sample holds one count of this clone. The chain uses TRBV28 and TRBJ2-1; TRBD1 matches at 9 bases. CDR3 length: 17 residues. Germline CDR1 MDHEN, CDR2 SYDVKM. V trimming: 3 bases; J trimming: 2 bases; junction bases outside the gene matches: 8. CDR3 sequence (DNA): TGTGCCAGCAGTTTGGGATATCACAGGGGGCCCTACAATGAGCAGTTCTTC. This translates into CASSLGYHRGPYNEQFF.

The CDR3 DNA follows: TGTGCCAGTAGCCCAGCGGGAGGTTATGAGCAGTTCTTC. Translation gives CASSPAGGYEQFF. The chain joins TRBV19 to TRBJ2-1; 9 positions match TRBD2. This CDR3 region has 13 residues. V shed 6 bases, J shed 8 bases, and the junction held 5 bases outside the gene matches. Germline V gene sequence: CDR1 LNHDA, CDR2 SQIVND (reference sequence).

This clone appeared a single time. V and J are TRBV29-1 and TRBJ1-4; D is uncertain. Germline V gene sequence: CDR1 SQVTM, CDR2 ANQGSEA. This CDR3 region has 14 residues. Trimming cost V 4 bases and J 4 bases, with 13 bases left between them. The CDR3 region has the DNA TGCAGCGTTGTCTTCGTGGGCCTTAATGAAAAACTGTTTTTT. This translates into CSVVFVGLNEKLFF.

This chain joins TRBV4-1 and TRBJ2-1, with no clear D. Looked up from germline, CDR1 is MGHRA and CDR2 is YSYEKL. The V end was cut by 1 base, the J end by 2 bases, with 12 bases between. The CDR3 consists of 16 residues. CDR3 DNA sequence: TGCGCCAGCAGCCAAGTTGGCAGGAGCACCTACAATGAGCAGTTCTTC. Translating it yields CASSQVGRSTYNEQFF.

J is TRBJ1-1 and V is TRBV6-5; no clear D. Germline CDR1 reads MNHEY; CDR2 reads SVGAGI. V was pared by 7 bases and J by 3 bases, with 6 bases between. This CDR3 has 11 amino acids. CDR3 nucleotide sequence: TGTGCCAGCACCGGGGACACTGAAGCTTTCTTT. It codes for CASTGDTEAFF.

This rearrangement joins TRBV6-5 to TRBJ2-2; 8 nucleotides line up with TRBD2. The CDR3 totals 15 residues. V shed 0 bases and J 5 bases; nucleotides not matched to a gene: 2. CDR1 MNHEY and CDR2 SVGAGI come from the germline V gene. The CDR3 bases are TGTGCCAGCAGTTACTCTCCGGGAGGGACCGGGGAGCTGTTTTTT. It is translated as CASSYSPGGTGELFF.

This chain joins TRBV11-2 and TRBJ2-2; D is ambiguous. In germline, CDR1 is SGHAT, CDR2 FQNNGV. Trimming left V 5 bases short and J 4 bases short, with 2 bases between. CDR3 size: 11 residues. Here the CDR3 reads CASSRTGELFF. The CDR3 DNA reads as TGTGCCAGCAGCCGCACCGGGGAGCTGTTTTTT. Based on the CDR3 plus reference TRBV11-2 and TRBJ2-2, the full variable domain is EAGVAQSPRYKIIEKRQSVAFWCNPISGHATLYWYQQILGQGPKLLIQFQNNGVVDDSQLPKDRFSAERLKGVDSTLKIQPAKLEDSAVYLCASSRTGELFFGEGSRLTVL.

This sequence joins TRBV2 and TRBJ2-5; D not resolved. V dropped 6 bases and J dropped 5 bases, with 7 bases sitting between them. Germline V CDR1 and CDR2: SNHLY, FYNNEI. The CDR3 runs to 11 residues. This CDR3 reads CASRIAETQYF. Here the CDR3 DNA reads TGTGCCAGCAGGATCGCGGAGACCCAGTACTTC.